This T cell receptor (beta chain) originates from a study of blood T cell repertoires in COVID-19. Whole-study context: The United States, Italy and Spain were the sources of the acute and convalescent COVID-19 samples.

Looked up from germline, CDR1 is MNHEY and CDR2 is SMNVEV (reference sequence). This CDR3 is built from 17 residues. Trimming pared 5 bases from V and 5 bases from J, leaving 23 bases between. This clone was found once. In the authors' methods: Amplified reference gene primers provided the basis for estimating nucleated cell counts. Using immunoSEQ multiplex PCR, the repertoire was profiled, and TCRdb retains in-frame clones only, with some absent. The D gene and trimming were derived from the DNA, and the V and J assignments and clone size from that table. The sample records around 270,000 clones, 80% to 90% being singletons.

The sequenced material came from peripheral blood. This TCR derives from a man aged 35 to 55 with acute or convalescent COVID-19. The V call is TRBV27, the J call TRBJ2-3; possibly TRBD2 for D (7 bases). This CDR3 reads CASSHPGRGGARDTQYF. CDR3 in DNA: TGTGCCAGCAGTCACCCCGGCAGAGGGGGGGCCAGAGATACGCAGTATTTT.